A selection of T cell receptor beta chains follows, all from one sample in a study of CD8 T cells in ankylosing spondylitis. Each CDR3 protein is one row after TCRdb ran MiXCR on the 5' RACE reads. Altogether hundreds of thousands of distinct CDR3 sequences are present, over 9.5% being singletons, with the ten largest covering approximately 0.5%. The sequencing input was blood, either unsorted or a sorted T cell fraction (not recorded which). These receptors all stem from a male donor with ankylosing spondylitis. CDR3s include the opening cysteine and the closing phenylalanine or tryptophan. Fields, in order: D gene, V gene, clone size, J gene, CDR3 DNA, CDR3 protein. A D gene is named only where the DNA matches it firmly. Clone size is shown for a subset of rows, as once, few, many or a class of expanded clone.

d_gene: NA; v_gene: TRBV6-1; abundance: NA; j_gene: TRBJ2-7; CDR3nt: TGTGCCAGCAGTGCAGTGGGGTACGAGCAGTACTTC; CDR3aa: CASSAVGYEQYF
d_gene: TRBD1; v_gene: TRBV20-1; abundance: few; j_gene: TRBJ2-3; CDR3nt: TGCAGTGCTAGAGATCTCACACAGGGGGGCACAGATACGCAGTATTTT; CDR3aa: CSARDLTQGGTDTQYF
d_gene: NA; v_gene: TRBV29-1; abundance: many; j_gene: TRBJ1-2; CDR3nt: TGCAGCGTTGGGTTCGGGGTCAACTATGGCTACACCTTC; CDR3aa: CSVGFGVNYGYTF
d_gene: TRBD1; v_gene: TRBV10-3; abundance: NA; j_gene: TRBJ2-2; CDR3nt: TGTGCCATCAGTGGCCGGACAGGGTCGAACACCGGGGAGCTGTTTTTT; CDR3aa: CAISGRTGSNTGELFF
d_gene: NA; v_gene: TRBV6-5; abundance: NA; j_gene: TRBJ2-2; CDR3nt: TGTGCCAGCAGTTACGGGGGACTCCACACCGGGGAGCTGTTTTTT; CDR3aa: CASSYGGLHTGELFF
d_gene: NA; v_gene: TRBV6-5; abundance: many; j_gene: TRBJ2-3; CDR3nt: TGTGCCAGCAGTTACAGGGTGGGCACAGATACGCAGTATTTT; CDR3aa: CASSYRVGTDTQYF
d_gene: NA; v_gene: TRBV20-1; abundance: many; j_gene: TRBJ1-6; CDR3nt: TGCAGTGCGGATCCGGGACAAGCCTATAATTCACCCCTCCACTTT; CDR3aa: CSADPGQAYNSPLHF
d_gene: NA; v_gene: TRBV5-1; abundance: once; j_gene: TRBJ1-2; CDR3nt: TGCGCCAGCAGGTTGATAAGAGGGTCAGATGGCTACACCTTC; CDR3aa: CASRLIRGSDGYTF
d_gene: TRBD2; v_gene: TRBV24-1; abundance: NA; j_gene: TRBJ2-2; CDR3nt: TGTGCCACCAGTGATGCTAGCGGGAGTCGAACCGGGGAGCTGTTTTTT; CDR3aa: CATSDASGSRTGELFF
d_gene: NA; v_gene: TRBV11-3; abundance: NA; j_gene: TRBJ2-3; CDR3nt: TGTGCCAGCAGCCACGGGCGACAGGGCACAGATACGCAGTATTTT; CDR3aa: CASSHGRQGTDTQYF
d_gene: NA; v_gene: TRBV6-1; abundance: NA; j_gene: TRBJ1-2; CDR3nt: TGTGCCAGCAGTAGTGCAGGCATGGTGGTATTTGGCTACACCTTC; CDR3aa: CASSSAGMVVFGYTF
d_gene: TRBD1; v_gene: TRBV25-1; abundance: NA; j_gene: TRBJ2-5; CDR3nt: TGTGCCAGCAGTGACATGGACAGGGTTGAGACCCAGTACTTC; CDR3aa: CASSDMDRVETQYF
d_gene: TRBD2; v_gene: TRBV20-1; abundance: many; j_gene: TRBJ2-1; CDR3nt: TGCAGTGCTAGTAGCGGGGGGTCCTACAATGAGCAGTTCTTC; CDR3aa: CSASSGGSYNEQFF
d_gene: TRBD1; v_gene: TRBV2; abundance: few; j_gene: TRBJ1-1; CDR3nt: TGTGCCAGCACCCCGGGACAGGGAGTCGGGGACCTTCAAGCTTTCTTT; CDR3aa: CASTPGQGVGDLQAFF
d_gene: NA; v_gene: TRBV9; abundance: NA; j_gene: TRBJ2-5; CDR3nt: TGTGCCAGCAGCGTAGGGAGGATCGGAGAGACCCAGTACTTC; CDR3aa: CASSVGRIGETQYF
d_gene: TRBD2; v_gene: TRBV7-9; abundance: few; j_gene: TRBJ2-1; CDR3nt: TGTGCCAGCAGCCCCGGGACTAGCGGGACAAATGAGCAGTTCTTC; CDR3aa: CASSPGTSGTNEQFF
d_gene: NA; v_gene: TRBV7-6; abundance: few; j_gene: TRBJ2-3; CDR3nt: TGTGCCAGCAGTCGTTTTGGGCAAGATACGCAGTATTTT; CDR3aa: CASSRFGQDTQYF
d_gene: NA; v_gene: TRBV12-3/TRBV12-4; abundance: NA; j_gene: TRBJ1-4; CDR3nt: TGTGCCAGCAGCGGGAGCTGGGGGCGAGTTGAAAAACTGTTTTTT; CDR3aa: CASSGSWGRVEKLFF
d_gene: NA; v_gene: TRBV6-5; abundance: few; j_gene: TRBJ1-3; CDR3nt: TGTGCCAGCATTAAGGGCGCGGGGGGATTCTCTGGAAACACCATATATTTT; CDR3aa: CASIKGAGGFSGNTIYF
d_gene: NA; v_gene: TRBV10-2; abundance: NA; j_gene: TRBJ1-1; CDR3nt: TGCGCCAGCAGTGGGCAGGGGAAGATCACTGAAGCTTTCTTT; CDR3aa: CASSGQGKITEAFF
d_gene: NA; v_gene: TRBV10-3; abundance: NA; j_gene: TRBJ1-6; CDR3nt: TGTGCCATCAGTGAGTCGGGGCTGATTAATTCACCCCTCCACTTT; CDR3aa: CAISESGLINSPLHF
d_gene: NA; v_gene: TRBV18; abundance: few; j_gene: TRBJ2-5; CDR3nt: TGTGCCAGCTCACCACCGCAGGGCAGCCCCCAAGAGACCCAGTACTTC; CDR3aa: CASSPPQGSPQETQYF
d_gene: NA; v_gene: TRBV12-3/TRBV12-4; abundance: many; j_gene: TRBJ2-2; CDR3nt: TGTGCCAGCAGTTTAGAACCGAACACCGGGGAGCTGTTTTTT; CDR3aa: CASSLEPNTGELFF
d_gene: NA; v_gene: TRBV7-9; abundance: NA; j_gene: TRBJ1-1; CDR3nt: TGTGCCAGCAGCTTAGTAATAGTGACTGAAGCTTTCTTT; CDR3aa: CASSLVIVTEAFF
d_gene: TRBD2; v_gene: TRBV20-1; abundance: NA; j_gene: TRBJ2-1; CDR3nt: TGCAGTGCTAGAATACAGCTAGCGGGAGCCTACAATGAGCAGTTCTTC; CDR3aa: CSARIQLAGAYNEQFF
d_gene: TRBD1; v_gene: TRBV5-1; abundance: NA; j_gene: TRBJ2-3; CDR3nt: TGCGCCAGCAGCTGGGGACAGGCGATTAGCACAGATACGCAGTATTTT; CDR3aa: CASSWGQAISTDTQYF
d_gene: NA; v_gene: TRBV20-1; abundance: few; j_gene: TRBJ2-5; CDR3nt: TGCAGTGCTAGTGGGCAGGGGCTGGAGACCCAGTACTTC; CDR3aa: CSASGQGLETQYF
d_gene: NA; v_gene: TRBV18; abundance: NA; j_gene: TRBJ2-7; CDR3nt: TGTGCCAGCTCACCAATACGAGGGGAGCAGTACTTC; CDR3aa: CASSPIRGEQYF
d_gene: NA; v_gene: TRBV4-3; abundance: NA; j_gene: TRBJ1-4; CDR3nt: TGCGCCAGCAGCCAAGATCCTATGCGGATTGCAACTAATGAAAAACTGTTTTTT; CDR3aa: CASSQDPMRIATNEKLFF
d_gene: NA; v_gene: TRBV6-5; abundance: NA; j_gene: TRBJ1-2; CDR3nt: TGTGCCAGCAGTTACTTAGGCAGGGACCTCTATGGCTACACCTTC; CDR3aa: CASSYLGRDLYGYTF
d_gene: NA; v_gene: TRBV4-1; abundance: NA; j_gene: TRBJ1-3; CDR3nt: TGCGCCAGCAGCCAAGGGAGATTGAGGAGCTCTGGAAACACCATATATTTT; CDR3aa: CASSQGRLRSSGNTIYF